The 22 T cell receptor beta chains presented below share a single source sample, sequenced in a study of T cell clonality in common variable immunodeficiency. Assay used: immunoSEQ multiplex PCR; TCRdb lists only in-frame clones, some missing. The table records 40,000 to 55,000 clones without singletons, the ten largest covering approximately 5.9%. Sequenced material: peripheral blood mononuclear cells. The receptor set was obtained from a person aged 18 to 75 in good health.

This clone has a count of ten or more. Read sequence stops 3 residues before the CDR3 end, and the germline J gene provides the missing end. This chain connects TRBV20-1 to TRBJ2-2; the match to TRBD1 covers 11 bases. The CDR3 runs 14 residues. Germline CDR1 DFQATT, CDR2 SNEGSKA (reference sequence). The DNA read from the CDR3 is TGCAGTGCTAGAGCTGGGACAGGGGGTGAAAAG. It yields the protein CSARAGTGGEK. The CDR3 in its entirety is CSARAGTGGEKLFF.

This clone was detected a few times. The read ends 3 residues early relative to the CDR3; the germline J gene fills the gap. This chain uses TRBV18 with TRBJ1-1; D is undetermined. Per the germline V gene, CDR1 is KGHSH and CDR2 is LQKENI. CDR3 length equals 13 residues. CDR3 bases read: TGTGCCAGCTCACCAAGGGTTAGAGAGACA. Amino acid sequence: CASSPRVRET. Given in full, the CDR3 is CASSPRVRETAFF. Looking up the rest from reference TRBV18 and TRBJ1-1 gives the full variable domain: NAGVMQNPRHLVRRRGQEARLRCSPMKGHSHVYWYRQLPEEGLKFMVYLQKENIIDESGMPKERFSAEFPKEGPSILRIQQVVRGDSAAYFCASSPRVRETAFFGQGTRLTVV.

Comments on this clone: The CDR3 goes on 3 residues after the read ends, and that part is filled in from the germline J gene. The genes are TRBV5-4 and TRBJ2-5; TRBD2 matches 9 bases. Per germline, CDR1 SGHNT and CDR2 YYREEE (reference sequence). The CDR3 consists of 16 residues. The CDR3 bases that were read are TGTGCCAGCAGCTTAGGTAGCGGGGGACCCACAGATACC. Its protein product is CASSLGSGGPTDT. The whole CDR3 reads CASSLGSGGPTDTQYF.

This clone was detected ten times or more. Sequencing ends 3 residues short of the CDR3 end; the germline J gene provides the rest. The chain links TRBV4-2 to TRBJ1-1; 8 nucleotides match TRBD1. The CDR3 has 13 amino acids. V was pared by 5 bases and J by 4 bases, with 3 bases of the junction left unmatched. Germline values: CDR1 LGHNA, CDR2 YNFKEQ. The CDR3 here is CASSWTGRTEAFF. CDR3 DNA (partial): TGTGCCAGCAGCTGGACAGGGCGCACTGAA.

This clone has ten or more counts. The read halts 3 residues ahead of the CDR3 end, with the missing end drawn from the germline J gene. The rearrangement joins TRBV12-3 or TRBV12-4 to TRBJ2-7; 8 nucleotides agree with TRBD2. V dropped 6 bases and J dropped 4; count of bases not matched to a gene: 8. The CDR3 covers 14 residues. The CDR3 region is CASSLSGDLYEQYF. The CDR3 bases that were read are TGTGCCAGCAGCCTTAGCGGGGATTTATACGAG.

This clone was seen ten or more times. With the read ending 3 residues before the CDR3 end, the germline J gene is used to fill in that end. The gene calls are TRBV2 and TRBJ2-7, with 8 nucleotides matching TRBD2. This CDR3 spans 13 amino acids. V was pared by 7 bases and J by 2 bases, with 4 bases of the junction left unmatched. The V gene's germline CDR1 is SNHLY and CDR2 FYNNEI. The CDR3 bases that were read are TGTGCCAGCATAGCGGGGACAACCTACGAG. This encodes CASIAGTTYE. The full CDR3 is CASIAGTTYEQYF. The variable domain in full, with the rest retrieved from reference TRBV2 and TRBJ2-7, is EPEVTQTPSHQVTQMGQEVILRCVPISNHLYFYWYRQILGQKVEFLVSFYNNEISEKSEIFDDQFSVERPDGSNFTLKIRSTKLEDSAMYFCASIAGTTYEQYFGPGTRLTVT.

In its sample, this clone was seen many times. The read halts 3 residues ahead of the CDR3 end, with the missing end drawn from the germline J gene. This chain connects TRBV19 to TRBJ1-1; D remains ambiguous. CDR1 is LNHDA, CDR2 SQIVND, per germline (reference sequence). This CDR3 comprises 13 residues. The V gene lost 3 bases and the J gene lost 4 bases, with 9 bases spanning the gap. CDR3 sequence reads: CASSMIQSTEAFF. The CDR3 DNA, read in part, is TGTGCCAGTAGTATGATCCAGAGCACTGAA.

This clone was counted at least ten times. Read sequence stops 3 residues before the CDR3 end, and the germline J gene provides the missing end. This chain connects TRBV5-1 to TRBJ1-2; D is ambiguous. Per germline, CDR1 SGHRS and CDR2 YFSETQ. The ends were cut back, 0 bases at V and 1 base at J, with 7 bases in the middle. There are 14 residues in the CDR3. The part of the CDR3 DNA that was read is TGCGCCAGCAGCTTGGTTGACAATAACTATGGC. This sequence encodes CASSLVDNNYG. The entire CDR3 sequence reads CASSLVDNNYGYTF.

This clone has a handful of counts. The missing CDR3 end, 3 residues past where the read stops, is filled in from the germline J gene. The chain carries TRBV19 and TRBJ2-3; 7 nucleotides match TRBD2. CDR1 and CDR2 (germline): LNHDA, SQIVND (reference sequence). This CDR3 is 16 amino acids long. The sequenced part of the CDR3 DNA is TGTGCCAGTAGTGAGACGGGGGGAAGCATCCAAGAGACG. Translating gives CASSETGGSIQET. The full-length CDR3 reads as CASSETGGSIQETQYF.

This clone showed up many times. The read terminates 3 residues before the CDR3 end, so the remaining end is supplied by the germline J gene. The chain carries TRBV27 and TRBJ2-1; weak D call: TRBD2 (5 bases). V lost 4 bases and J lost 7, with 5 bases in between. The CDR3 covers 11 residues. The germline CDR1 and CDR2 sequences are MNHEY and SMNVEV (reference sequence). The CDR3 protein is CASSSGNEQFF. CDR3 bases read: TGTGCCAGCAGTTCGGGGAATGAG.

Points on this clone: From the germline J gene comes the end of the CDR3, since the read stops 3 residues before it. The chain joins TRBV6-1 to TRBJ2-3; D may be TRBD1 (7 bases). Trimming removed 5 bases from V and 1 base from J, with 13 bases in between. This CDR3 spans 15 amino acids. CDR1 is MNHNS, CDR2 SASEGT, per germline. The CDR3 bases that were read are TGTGCCAGCAGTAAAGGGGGCGGGGGCACAGATACG. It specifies CASSKGGGGTDT. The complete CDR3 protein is CASSKGGGGTDTQYF.

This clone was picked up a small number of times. The CDR3 loop reads CASSLLAAGEQYF. The part of the CDR3 DNA that was read is TGTGCCAGCAGCTTACTGGCAGCGGGCGAG. The rearrangement links TRBV7-9 to TRBJ2-7; weak D call: TRBD2 (6 bases). The CDR3 end falls 3 residues outside the read, so it is completed with the germline J gene. CDR1 SEHNR and CDR2 FQNEAQ come from the germline V gene (reference sequence). Deletions cut 2 bases from V and 6 bases from J, with 11 bases between. The CDR3 consists of 13 residues.

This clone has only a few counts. The DNA read from the CDR3 is TGCGCCAGCAGTACTCCCTTCACCCTAGCGGGGTGGGGATACGAG. It encodes CASSTPFTLAGWGYE. The full CDR3 is CASSTPFTLAGWGYEQYF. The rearrangement links TRBV10-2 to TRBJ2-7, with TRBD2 matching over 9 bases. The CDR3 end falls 3 residues outside the read, so it is completed with the germline J gene. After removal of 5 bases from V and 4 bases from J, the junction contained 18 bases not matched to a gene. The CDR3 has 18 amino acids. Germline values: CDR1 WSHSY, CDR2 SAAADI.

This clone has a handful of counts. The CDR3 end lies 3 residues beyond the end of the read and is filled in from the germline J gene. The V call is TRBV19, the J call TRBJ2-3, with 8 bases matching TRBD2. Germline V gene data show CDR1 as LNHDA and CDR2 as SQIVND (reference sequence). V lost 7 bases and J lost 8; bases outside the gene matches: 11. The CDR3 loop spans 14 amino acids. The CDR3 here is CASTSGGGLVTQYF. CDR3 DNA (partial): TGTGCCAGTACCTCGGGGGGGGGTTTGGTTACG.

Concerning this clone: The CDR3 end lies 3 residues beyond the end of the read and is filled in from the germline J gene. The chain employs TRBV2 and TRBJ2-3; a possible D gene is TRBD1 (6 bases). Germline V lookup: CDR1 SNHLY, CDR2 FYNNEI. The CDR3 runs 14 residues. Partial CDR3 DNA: TGTGCCAGCAGAGGCGTAGGGGGTAATCAGCCG. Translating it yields CASRGVGGNQP. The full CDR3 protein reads CASRGVGGNQPQYF. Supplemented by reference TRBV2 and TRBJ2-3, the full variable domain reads EPEVTQTPSHQVTQMGQEVILRCVPISNHLYFYWYRQILGQKVEFLVSFYNNEISEKSEIFDDQFSVERPDGSNFTLKIRSTKLEDSAMYFCASRGVGGNQPQYFGPGTRLTVL.

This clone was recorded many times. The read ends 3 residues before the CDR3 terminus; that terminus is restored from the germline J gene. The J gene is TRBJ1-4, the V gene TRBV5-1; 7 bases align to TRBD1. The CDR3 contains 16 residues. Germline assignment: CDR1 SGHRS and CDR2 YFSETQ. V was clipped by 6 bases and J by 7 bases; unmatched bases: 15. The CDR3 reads CASTSIQRTGGEKLFF. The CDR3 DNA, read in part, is TGCGCCAGCACCTCCATACAGCGGACAGGAGGTGAAAAA.

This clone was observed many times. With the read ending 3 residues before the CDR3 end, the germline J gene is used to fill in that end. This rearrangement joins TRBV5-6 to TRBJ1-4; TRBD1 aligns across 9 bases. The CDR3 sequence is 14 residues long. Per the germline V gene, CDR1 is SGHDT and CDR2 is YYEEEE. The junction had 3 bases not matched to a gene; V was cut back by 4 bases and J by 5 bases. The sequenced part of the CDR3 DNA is TGTGCCAGCAGCGACGGACAGGGGAATGAAAAA. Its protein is CASSDGQGNEK. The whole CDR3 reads CASSDGQGNEKLFF. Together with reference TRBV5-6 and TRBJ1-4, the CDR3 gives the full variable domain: DAGVTQSPTHLIKTRGQQVTLRCSPKSGHDTVSWYQQALGQGPQFIFQYYEEEERQRGNFPDRFSGHQFPNYSSELNVNALLLGDSALYLCASSDGQGNEKLFFGSGTQLSVL.

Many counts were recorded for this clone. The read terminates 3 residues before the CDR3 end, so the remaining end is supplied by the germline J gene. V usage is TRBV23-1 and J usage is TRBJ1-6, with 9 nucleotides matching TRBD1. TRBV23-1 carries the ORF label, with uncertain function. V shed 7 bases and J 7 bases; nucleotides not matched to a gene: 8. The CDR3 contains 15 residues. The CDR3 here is CASNGDREGNSPLHF. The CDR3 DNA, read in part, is TGCGCCAGCAATGGGGACAGGGAGGGAAATTCACCC.

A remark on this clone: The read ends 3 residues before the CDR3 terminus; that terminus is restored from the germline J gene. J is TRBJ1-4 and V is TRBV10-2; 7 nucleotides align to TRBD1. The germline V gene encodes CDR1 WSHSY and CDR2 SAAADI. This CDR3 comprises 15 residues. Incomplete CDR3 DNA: TGCGCCAGCAGTCTGACAGGGTCTGATAATTCACCA. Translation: CASSLTGSDNSP. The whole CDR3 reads CASSLTGSDNSPLFF.

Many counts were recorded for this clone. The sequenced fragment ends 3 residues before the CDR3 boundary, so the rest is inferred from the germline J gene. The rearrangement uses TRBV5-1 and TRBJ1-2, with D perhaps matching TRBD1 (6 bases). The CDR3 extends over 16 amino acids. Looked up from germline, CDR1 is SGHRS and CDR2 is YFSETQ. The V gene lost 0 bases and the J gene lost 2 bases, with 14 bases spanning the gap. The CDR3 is CASSLVGGNGNYGYTF. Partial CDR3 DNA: TGCGCCAGCAGCTTGGTAGGGGGAAATGGGAACTATGGC.

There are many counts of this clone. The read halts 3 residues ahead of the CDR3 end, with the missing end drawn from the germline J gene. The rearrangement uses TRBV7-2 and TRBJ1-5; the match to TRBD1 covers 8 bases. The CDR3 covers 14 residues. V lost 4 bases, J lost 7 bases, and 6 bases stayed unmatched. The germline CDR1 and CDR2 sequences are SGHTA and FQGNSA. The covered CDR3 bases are TGTGCCAGCAGCTCGAGACAGGGGCGGCAGCCC. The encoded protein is CASSSRQGRQP. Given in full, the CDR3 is CASSSRQGRQPQHF. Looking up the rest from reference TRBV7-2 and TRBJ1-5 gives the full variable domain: GAGVSQSPSNKVTEKGKDVELRCDPISGHTALYWYRQSLGQGLEFLIYFQGNSAPDKSGLPSDRFSAERTGGSVSTLTIQRTQQEDSAVYLCASSSRQGRQPQHFGDGTRLSIL.

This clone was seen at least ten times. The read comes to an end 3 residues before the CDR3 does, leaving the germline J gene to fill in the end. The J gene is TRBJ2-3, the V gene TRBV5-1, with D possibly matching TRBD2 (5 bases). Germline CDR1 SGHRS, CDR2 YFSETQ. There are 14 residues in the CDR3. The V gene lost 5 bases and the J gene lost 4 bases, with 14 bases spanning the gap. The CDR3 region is CASSGRVSSDTQYF. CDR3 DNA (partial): TGCGCCAGCAGTGGGCGGGTGAGCTCAGATACG.